This TCR beta chain comes out of a study of early T cells in non-severe SARS-CoV-2 infection (dated by TCRdb to about 2021). With respect to the entire study: Because TCR sequencing was done on bulk RNA from unsorted whole blood, the alpha and beta chains could not be paired. What the authors observed across the whole study: VDJdb matching was skewed toward anti-spike CD8 responses and likely underestimated virus-specific expansions, missing private and CD4 specificities.

Taken from the germline V gene (reference sequence), the CDR1 and CDR2 loops are DFQATT and SNEGSKA. From V the trimming removes 6 bases and from J it removes 7 bases, while the gene matches leave 7 bases of the junction unaccounted for. Counted from cysteine to phenylalanine, this CDR3 has 14 amino acids. Only the CDR3 region is kept as DNA, spanning 42 bases read in frame from base 1. Of note for this clonotype: The target of this receptor is not known. Base qualities are not provided; no much larger clone lies one nucleotide away.

This was a case-control study nested in a cohort of healthcare workers in London, UK, who had nasopharyngeal swab PCR tests and blood samples taken every week. Healthcare workers were enrolled in the week of the UK lockdown, from 23 to 31 March 2020, and were followed every week for up to roughly 16 weeks. Libraries came from 5' RACE. The instrument was a NextSeq 500. Unique molecular identifiers were attached to individual cDNA molecules in the TCR library protocol so that sequencing error and PCR bias could be corrected. Both TCR alpha and beta chains were sequenced, and tight co-correlation was observed between alpha and beta sequence abundances in each sample. The paper's processing steps were these. Decombinator V4 was used to annotate TCR sequences for V gene, J gene and CDR3. TCRs were defined as expanded if a significant change between any two time points was detected under a Poisson model with p below 0.0001. TCR abundances were normalised to the total number of TCRs sequenced per sample and expressed as counts per million. MAIT TCRs were defined by TRAV1-2 paired with TRAJ12, TRAJ20 or TRAJ33, and iNKT TCRs by TRAV10 paired with TRAJ18. VDJdb, accessed on 1 November 2021, was searched for TCRs annotated for CMV, EBV and SARS-CoV-2, and TCRs annotated for more than one antigen were excluded. The public reads were run again by TCRdb, first through fastp at Q25 and then through MiXCR, and only productive beta chains were kept. For every CDR3 protein sequence, its rows merge into one entry that carries the most common genes and DNA. These V and J calls rely on TCRdb rather than the paper's analysis. The sample table shows tens of thousands of distinct CDR3 sequences, and approximately 8% are seen once. The top ten constitute 3% to 4% of the sample.

The sequenced sample was whole blood. The clonotype comes from an adult who was a healthcare worker with PCR-confirmed SARS-CoV-2 infection or an uninfected control (not recorded which). Recombination joined TRBV20-1 with TRBJ1-5; TRBD1 matches 12 bases in the middle. For the CDR3, the sequence is CSALGQGAWQPQHF. The sequenced DNA: TGCAGTGCCCTGGGACAGGGGGCATGGCAGCCCCAGCATTTT.